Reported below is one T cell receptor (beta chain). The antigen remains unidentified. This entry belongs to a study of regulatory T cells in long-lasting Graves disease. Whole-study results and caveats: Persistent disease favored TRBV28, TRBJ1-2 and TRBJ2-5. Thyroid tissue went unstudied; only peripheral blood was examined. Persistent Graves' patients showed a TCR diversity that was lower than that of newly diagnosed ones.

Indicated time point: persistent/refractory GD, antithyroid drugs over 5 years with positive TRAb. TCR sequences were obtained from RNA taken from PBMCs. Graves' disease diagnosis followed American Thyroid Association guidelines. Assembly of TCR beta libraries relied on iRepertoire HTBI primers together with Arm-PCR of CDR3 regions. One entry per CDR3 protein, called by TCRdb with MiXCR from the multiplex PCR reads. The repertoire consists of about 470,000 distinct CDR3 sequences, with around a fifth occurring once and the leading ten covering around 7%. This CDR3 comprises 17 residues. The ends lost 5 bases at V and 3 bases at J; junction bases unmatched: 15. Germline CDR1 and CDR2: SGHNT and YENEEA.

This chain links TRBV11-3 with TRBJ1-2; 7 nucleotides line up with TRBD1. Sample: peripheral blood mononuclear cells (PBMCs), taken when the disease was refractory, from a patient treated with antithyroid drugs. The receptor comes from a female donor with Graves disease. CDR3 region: CASSHWDSTPRDYGYTF. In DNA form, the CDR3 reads TGTGCCAGCAGCCACTGGGACAGCACACCAAGGGACTATGGCTACACCTTC.